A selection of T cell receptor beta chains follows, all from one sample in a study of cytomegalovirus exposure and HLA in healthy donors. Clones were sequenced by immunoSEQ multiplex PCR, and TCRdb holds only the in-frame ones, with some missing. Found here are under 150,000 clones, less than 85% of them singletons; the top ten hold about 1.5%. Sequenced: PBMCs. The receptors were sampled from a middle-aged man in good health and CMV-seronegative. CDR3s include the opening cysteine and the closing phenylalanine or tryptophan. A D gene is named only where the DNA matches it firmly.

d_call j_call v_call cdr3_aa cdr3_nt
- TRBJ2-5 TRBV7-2 CASSLGPGAVETQYF TGTGCCAGCAGCTTAGGGCCCGGAGCGGTCGAGACCCAGTACTTC
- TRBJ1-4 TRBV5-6 CASSSGGTGHGEKLFF TGTGCCAGCAGCTCCGGTGGAACAGGGCATGGTGAAAAACTGTTTTTT
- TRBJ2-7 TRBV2 CASSDGPGYEQYF TGTGCCAGCAGTGATGGCCCAGGGTACGAGCAGTACTTC
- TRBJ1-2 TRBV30 CAWMGDLRLDGYTF TGTGCCTGGATGGGAGACTTGAGACTAGATGGCTACACCTTC
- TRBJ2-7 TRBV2 CASKSTSGEQYF TGTGCCAGCAAATCGACTTCGGGAGAGCAGTACTTC
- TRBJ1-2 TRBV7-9 CASSSSGGHGYTF TGTGCCAGCAGTTCCTCGGGGGGCCATGGCTACACCTTC
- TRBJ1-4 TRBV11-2 CASSLLNRAPNEKLFF TGTGCCAGCAGCTTGTTAAACAGGGCGCCTAATGAAAAACTGTTTTTT
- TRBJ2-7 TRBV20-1 CSARDSYEQYF TGCAGTGCTAGAGATAGCTACGAGCAGTACTTC
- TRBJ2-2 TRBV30 CAWREGSTGELFF TGTGCCTGGAGGGAAGGGAGTACCGGGGAGCTGTTTTTT
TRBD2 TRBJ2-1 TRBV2 CASSGLAGSEQFF TGTGCCAGCAGTGGCCTAGCGGGATCTGAGCAGTTCTTC
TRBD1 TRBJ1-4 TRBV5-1 CASSLGAGGYEKLFF TGCGCCAGCAGCTTGGGGGCAGGGGGGTATGAAAAACTGTTTTTT
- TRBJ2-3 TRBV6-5 CASSQDQALGDTQYF TGTGCCAGCAGCCAAGACCAGGCCCTCGGAGATACGCAGTATTTT
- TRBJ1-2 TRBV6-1 CASIEQTGWGSYGYTF TGTGCCAGCATTGAACAAACAGGGTGGGGAAGCTATGGCTACACCTTC
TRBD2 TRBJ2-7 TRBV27 CASSLAGGPYEQYF TGTGCCAGCAGTTTGGCGGGAGGGCCCTACGAGCAGTACTTC
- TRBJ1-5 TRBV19 CASSILSGNQPQHF TGTGCCAGTAGTATATTGTCGGGCAATCAGCCCCAGCATTTT
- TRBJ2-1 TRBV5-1 CASREGSSYNEQFF TGCGCCAGCAGGGAGGGCTCCTCCTACAATGAGCAGTTCTTC